Listed below are T cell receptor beta chains from one sample, sequenced in a study of T cells in Graves' hyperthyroidism and ophthalmopathy. TCRdb called the multiplex PCR reads again in MiXCR, with one record for every CDR3 protein. The sample carries approximately 590,000 distinct CDR3 sequences, approximately 15% recorded once. Sequenced material: blood. All receptors derive from a woman in her twenties or thirties with Graves' hyperthyroidism. Each CDR3 is given with its conserved first and last residue. D genes are given only for firm matches. The size of a clone is reported for some rows only, either as once, few or many, or as a class for expanded clones.

D: NA; V: TRBV6-9; J: TRBJ1-6; size: NA; CDR3: CASSYTDAVSEGSSPLHF; DNA: TGTGCCAGCAGTTACACCGATGCGGTTTCGGAGGGAAGTTCACCCCTCCACTTT
D: NA; V: TRBV7-9; J: TRBJ2-4; size: many; CDR3: CATRGIRRDIQYF; DNA: TGTGCCACCCGGGGCATTCGGAGGGACATTCAGTACTTC
D: TRBD1; V: TRBV7-2; J: TRBJ1-1; size: NA; CDR3: CASSSHRGRDTEAFF; DNA: TGTGCCAGCAGCTCCCACAGGGGTAGGGACACTGAAGCTTTCTTT
D: NA; V: TRBV28; J: TRBJ2-5; size: NA; CDR3: CATMGRGRETQYF; DNA: TGTGCCACCATGGGAAGGGGCCGAGAGACCCAGTACTTC
D: NA; V: TRBV6-2/TRBV6-3; J: TRBJ1-5; size: many; CDR3: CASSYSAVRGNQPQHF; DNA: TGTGCCAGCAGTTACTCAGCCGTACGGGGCAATCAGCCCCAGCATTTT
D: TRBD1; V: TRBV5-1; J: TRBJ2-1; size: many; CDR3: CASSLDGDRAPFF; DNA: TGCGCCAGCAGCTTGGACGGAGACAGGGCGCCGTTCTTC
D: NA; V: TRBV4-1; J: TRBJ1-5; size: NA; CDR3: CASSHGWSGRKAQHF; DNA: TGCGCCAGCAGCCACGGATGGTCGGGGAGGAAGGCCCAGCATTTT
D: TRBD2; V: TRBV11-2; J: TRBJ2-2; size: few; CDR3: CASSLEEVRASGYTGELFF; DNA: TGTGCCAGCAGCTTAGAGGAGGTCAGGGCTAGCGGATACACCGGGGAGCTGTTTTTT
D: TRBD1; V: TRBV4-1; J: TRBJ2-7; size: few; CDR3: CASSQGPSFRTGVPEQYF; DNA: TGCGCCAGCAGCCAGGGGCCGTCTTTTCGGACAGGGGTTCCCGAGCAGTACTTC
D: TRBD2; V: TRBV12-3/TRBV12-4; J: TRBJ2-1; size: many; CDR3: CASKPGLGSYNEQFF; DNA: TGTGCCAGCAAACCGGGACTAGGATCCTACAATGAGCAGTTCTTC
D: NA; V: TRBV19; J: TRBJ2-7; size: NA; CDR3: CASKRRTASYEQYF; DNA: TGTGCCAGTAAAAGGAGGACAGCTTCCTACGAGCAGTACTTC
D: TRBD1; V: TRBV29-1; J: TRBJ2-3; size: many; CDR3: CSAGTGVTDTQYF; DNA: TGCAGCGCCGGGACAGGAGTCACAGATACGCAGTATTTT
D: NA; V: TRBV4-2; J: TRBJ1-2; size: few; CDR3: CASSQVQGRYGYTF; DNA: TGTGCCAGCAGCCAAGTGCAGGGGCGTTATGGCTACACCTTC
D: NA; V: TRBV3-1; J: TRBJ2-3; size: many; CDR3: CASSSMEGRPSADTQYF; DNA: TGTGCCAGCAGCTCAATGGAGGGCAGACCCTCGGCAGATACGCAGTATTTT
D: NA; V: TRBV6-1; J: TRBJ2-7; size: many; CDR3: CASSFVQGASYEQYF; DNA: TGTGCCAGCAGTTTCGTACAGGGCGCCTCCTACGAGCAGTACTTC